These T cell receptor beta chains were read from a single sample in a study of neoadjuvant anti-PD-1 for oral cavity cancer. Repertoires were generated with immunoSEQ multiplex PCR, while TCRdb's copy carries only in-frame clones and drops some. The sample includes around 35,000 clones, around two fifths seen only once; the top ten take about a sixth. The sample in question was tumor tissue, obtained after nivolumab (anti-PD-1) treatment. The receptor source for this set is a person between 35 and 79 years old with oral cavity squamous cell carcinoma. The CDR3 runs from the conserved cysteine through the conserved F or W. The D gene is left open where the match is weak. Not every row has a clone size; where given, it reads once, few, many or a size class.

V	size	D	length	J	DNA	CDR3
TRBV13	.	.	13	TRBJ1-1	TGTGCCAGCAGCGTTGACATCAACACTGAAGCTTTCTTT	CASSVDINTEAFF
TRBV5-1	few	TRBD1	13	TRBJ2-5	TGCGCCAGCAGCTTGGGAGGGGGCGAGACCCAGTACTTC	CASSLGGGETQYF
TRBV2	few	.	13	TRBJ1-2	TGTGCCAGAAGCTTAGAGTGGGCGCGTGGCTACACCTTC	CARSLEWARGYTF
TRBV5-4	.	.	14	TRBJ1-2	TGTGCCAGCAGCTCTAACGGTTATAACTATGGCTACACCTTC	CASSSNGYNYGYTF
TRBV5-1	few	.	11	TRBJ1-1	TGCGCCAGCAGCTTGAACGCTGAAGCTTTCTTT	CASSLNAEAFF
TRBV5-1	few	TRBD2	15	TRBJ2-1	TGCGCCAGCAGCTCTAGCGGGCGGCCACGGAATGAGCAGTTCTTC	CASSSSGRPRNEQFF
TRBV18	.	.	14	TRBJ2-2	TGTGCCAGCTCACCGGCGGCGAACACCGGGGAGCTGTTTTTT	CASSPAANTGELFF
TRBV7-7	.	.	14	TRBJ1-1	TGTGCCAGCAGCTTGGTCGGGGGGAACACTGAAGCTTTCTTT	CASSLVGGNTEAFF
TRBV29-1	few	TRBD1	13	TRBJ1-2	TGCAGCGTTCTAGTGGGGACAGGGGTTGGCTACACCTTC	CSVLVGTGVGYTF
TRBV5-6	.	.	13	TRBJ1-2	TGTGCCAGCAGCTCGACGGAATTCTATGGCTACACCTTC	CASSSTEFYGYTF
TRBV4-2	.	.	14	TRBJ2-7	TGTGCCAGCAGCCAAGATGGGGTGGGCTACGAGCAGTACTTC	CASSQDGVGYEQYF
TRBV7-9	.	.	13	TRBJ2-7	TGTGCCAGCATCCGCTCGGGGGACAACGAGCAGTACTTC	CASIRSGDNEQYF
TRBV7-9	few	TRBD2	17	TRBJ2-2	TGTGCCAGCAGCTCCAGACTAGCGGGAGTCTTTAGCGGGGAGCTGTTTTTT	CASSSRLAGVFSGELFF
TRBV18	.	TRBD1	14	TRBJ1-6	TGTGCCAGCTCACGGGACAGCATTAATTCACCCCTCCACTTT	CASSRDSINSPLHF
TRBV6-1	.	TRBD1	14	TRBJ1-2	TGTGCCAGCAGTACGGACAGGGGCCTCTATGGCTACACCTTC	CASSTDRGLYGYTF
TRBV27	few	TRBD2	14	TRBJ2-7	TGTGCCAGCAGTCCGGGACTAGCGCCCTACGAGCAGTACTTC	CASSPGLAPYEQYF
TRBV7-6	.	.	15	TRBJ1-4	TGTGCCAGCAGCCTAACGAGGGTTACTAATGAAAAACTGTTTTTT	CASSLTRVTNEKLFF
TRBV27	many	.	15	TRBJ2-7	TGTGCCAGCAGTTTAAAGGGTTTCGCAGGCTACGAGCAGTACTTC	CASSLKGFAGYEQYF
TRBV7-3	.	.	16	TRBJ1-5	TGTGCCAGCAGCAGAGGGACCCCCTATAGCAATCAGCCCCAGCATTTT	CASSRGTPYSNQPQHF
TRBV10-3	few	TRBD1	15	TRBJ2-1	TGTGCCATCAGTAAGGGGGCAGGGACATGGGATGAGCAGTTCTTC	CAISKGAGTWDEQFF
TRBV25-1	.	.	15	TRBJ2-1	TGTGCCAGCAGGGGAGCGGCGTTCTCCTACAATGAGCAGTTCTTC	CASRGAAFSYNEQFF
TRBV7-8	.	.	15	TRBJ1-1	TGTGCCAGCAGCTTAGTTTCCTCAGGGGACACTGAAGCTTTCTTT	CASSLVSSGDTEAFF
TRBV7-2	few	.	13	TRBJ1-3	TGTGCCAGCAGCTTCGATCTTGGAAACACCATATATTTT	CASSFDLGNTIYF
TRBV28	.	.	13	TRBJ2-5	TGTGCCAGCAGGGGGCTCCCCGAAGAGACCCAGTACTTC	CASRGLPEETQYF
TRBV7-9	.	.	12	TRBJ2-7	TGTGCCAGCAGCCGTCGGACGGGCGTGCAGTACTTC	CASSRRTGVQYF
TRBV19	few	TRBD1	13	TRBJ1-1	TGTGCCAGTAGTAAAACTCCGGGACAGGGAGCTTTCTTT	CASSKTPGQGAFF
TRBV13	once	TRBD1	14	TRBJ2-1	TGTGCCAGCAGCCGCTGGACAGGCGTATGGGAGCAGTTCTTC	CASSRWTGVWEQFF
TRBV28	.	TRBD2	14	TRBJ2-7	TGTGCCAGCAGTCCCCAGATAGCGGGAGTCGAGCAGTACTTC	CASSPQIAGVEQYF
TRBV19	.	.	13	TRBJ2-1	TGTGCCAGTAGTATGGGGACATTAAATGAGCAGTTCTTC	CASSMGTLNEQFF
TRBV27	.	.	13	TRBJ1-2	TGTGCCAGCAGTTTCGGGACGGGCTATGGCTACACCTTC	CASSFGTGYGYTF
TRBV5-1	.	TRBD1	15	TRBJ2-7	TGCGCCAGCAGCAATCAAGGGACAGGGTACAACGAGCAGTACTTC	CASSNQGTGYNEQYF
TRBV19	.	TRBD2	14	TRBJ2-1	TGTGCCAGTAGTATAAGGGGCGGGAGGGTTGAGCAGTTCTTC	CASSIRGGRVEQFF
TRBV29-1	.	.	12	TRBJ1-1	TGCAGCGCCCGGACAGTGAACACTGAAGCTTTCTTT	CSARTVNTEAFF
TRBV5-1	many	.	13	TRBJ1-1	TGCGCCAGCAGCTTGGAGGGTGGAACTGAAGCTTTCTTT	CASSLEGGTEAFF
TRBV6-5	.	TRBD1	13	TRBJ2-7	TGTGCCAGCGGTCGGGACAGGGGCTACGAGCAGTACTTC	CASGRDRGYEQYF
TRBV6-5	.	.	15	TRBJ2-7	TGTGCCAGCAGTTACTCGATCCAGGGAGCCTACGAGCAGTACTTC	CASSYSIQGAYEQYF
TRBV2	medium-sized	.	14	TRBJ2-5	TGTGCCAGCAACCCAAGGGACGGCCAAGAGACCCAGTACTTC	CASNPRDGQETQYF
TRBV5-4	.	.	13	TRBJ2-1	TGTGCCAGCAGTTCCCGGGGTTACAATGAGCAGTTCTTC	CASSSRGYNEQFF
TRBV18	.	.	15	TRBJ2-7	TGTGCCAGCTCACCCCAGGGGTACAGATTGGGGGAGCAGTACTTC	CASSPQGYRLGEQYF
TRBV6-6	few	.	12	TRBJ1-2	TGTGCCAGCGACCAGACTGGTCGTGGCTACACCTTC	CASDQTGRGYTF
TRBV18	.	TRBD2	18	TRBJ2-3	TGTGCCAGCTCAACCCTAGCGGGGGGGCGTATCGCCTCAGATACGCAGTATTTT	CASSTLAGGRIASDTQYF